The 5 T cell receptor beta chains reported below all come from one sample, sequenced in a study of T cell changes during pregnancy in multiple sclerosis. Profiling relied on immunoSEQ multiplex PCR, and the TCRdb table lists in-frame clones only, not all of them. There are 60,000 to 65,000 clones in the sample; roughly 90% occur only once, and about 2.5% lies in the top ten. Source: peripheral blood, taken in the first trimester of pregnancy. The receptor set was obtained from a female donor with multiple sclerosis, enrolled in a pregnancy study.

The CDR3 region has the DNA TGCGCCAGCAGCTTGGAAGGACAGGGAGGCTACGAGCAGTACTTC. It translates to CASSLEGQGGYEQYF. V gene TRBV5-1 combines with J gene TRBJ2-7; 8 nucleotides match TRBD1. Looked up from germline, CDR1 is SGHRS and CDR2 is YFSETQ. The V and J ends lost 0 bases and 3 bases, in that order; junction bases with no gene match: 5. The CDR3 length is 15 residues.

The rearrangement uses TRBV7-2 and TRBJ2-3; perhaps TRBD2 as D (5 bases). The germline V and J ends were trimmed by 3 bases and 5 bases, with 21 bases remaining between them. CDR3 length: 17 residues. The germline V gene has CDR1 SGHTA and CDR2 FQGNSA. The CDR3 protein is CASSFGSARGRGDTQYF. The CDR3 coding sequence is TGTGCCAGCAGCTTCGGGTCCGCGCGAGGGAGAGGAGATACGCAGTATTTT.

This rearrangement joins TRBV28 to TRBJ2-2; D ambiguous. The germline CDR1 and CDR2 sequences are MDHEN and SYDVKM. Trimming took off 2 bases at V and 4 bases at J, with 5 bases between the two ends. The CDR3 extends over 13 amino acids. For the CDR3, the DNA is TGTGCCAGCAGTTTAAAGAGCACCGGGGAGCTGTTTTTT. Its translation is CASSLKSTGELFF.

This chain links TRBV11-3 with TRBJ2-3, with D perhaps TRBD2 (5 bases). Germline CDR1 and CDR2: SGHNT and YENEEA. CDR3 size: 15 residues. V lost 5 bases to trimming and J lost 3 bases, with 15 bases between them. The CDR3 here is CASSEGVGSTDTQYF. The CDR3, as DNA: TGTGCCAGCAGCGAGGGTGTGGGTTCGACAGATACGCAGTATTTT.

The chain recombines TRBV7-6 with TRBJ2-2, with 13 bases matching TRBD2. The CDR3 is made up of 16 amino acids. Germline V gives CDR1 SGHVS, CDR2 FNYEAQ. The junction had 6 bases not matched to a gene; V was cut back by 5 bases and J by 6 bases. Here the CDR3 reads CASSLGTSGTSGELFF. The CDR3 DNA is TGTGCCAGCAGCCTCGGGACTAGCGGGACCTCCGGGGAGCTGTTTTTT.